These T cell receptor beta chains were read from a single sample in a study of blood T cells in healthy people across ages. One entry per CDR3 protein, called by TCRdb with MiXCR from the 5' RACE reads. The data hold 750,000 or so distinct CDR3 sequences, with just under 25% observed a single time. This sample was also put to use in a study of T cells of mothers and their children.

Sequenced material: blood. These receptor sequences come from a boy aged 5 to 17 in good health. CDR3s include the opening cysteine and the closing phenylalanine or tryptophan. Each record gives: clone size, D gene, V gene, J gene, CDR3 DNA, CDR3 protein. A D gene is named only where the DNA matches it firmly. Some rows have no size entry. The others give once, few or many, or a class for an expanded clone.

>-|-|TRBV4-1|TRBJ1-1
TGCGCCAGCAGCCCGCTTCGGATCCAGGAGAACACTGAAGCTTTCTTT
CASSPLRIQENTEAFF
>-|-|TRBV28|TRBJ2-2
TGTGCCAGCAGTTTTCGAGGCCGAACCGGGGAGCTGTTTTTT
CASSFRGRTGELFF
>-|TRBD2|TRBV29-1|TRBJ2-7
TGCAGCGTTGGGATACTAGCGGGGGCGTACGAGCAGTACTTC
CSVGILAGAYEQYF
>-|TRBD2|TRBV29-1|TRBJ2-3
TGCAGCGCCGAACTAGCGGGAGTTGGAGATACGCAGTATTTT
CSAELAGVGDTQYF
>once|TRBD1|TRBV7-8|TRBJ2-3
TGTGCCAGCAGCTTAGTTAGGGGACAGGGTACAGATACGCAGTATTTT
CASSLVRGQGTDTQYF
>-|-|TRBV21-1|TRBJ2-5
TGTGCCAGCAGCAAAGCGCACTTTCCTAGCGGGTCACAAGAGACCCAGTACTTC
CASSKAHFPSGSQETQYF
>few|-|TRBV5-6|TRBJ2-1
TGTGCCAGCAGCTTGGTCGGGAACAATGAGCAGTTCTTC
CASSLVGNNEQFF
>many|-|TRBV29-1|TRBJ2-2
TGCAGCGTTGAAGGGTTAGGCGGGGAGCTGTTTTTT
CSVEGLGGELFF
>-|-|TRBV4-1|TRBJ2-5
TGCGCCAGCAGCCAAGCAGGCAGGGGCCAGACCCAGTACTTC
CASSQAGRGQTQYF
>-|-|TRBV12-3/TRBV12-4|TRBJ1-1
TGTGCCAGCAGTCTTATGGACAGAAACACTGAAGCTTTCTTT
CASSLMDRNTEAFF
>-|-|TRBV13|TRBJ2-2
TGTGCCAGCAGCTTAGGTCGACGAGTCACCGGGGAGCTGTTTTTT
CASSLGRRVTGELFF
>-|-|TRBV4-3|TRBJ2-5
TGCGCCAGCAGCCCCTCAACCCAGGAGGGGGCGTTGGGTGAGCAGTACTTC
CASSPSTQEGALGEQYF
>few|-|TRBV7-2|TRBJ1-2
TGTGCCAGCAGCTTAAGTGCCCTCCTCGGTTTTGCGTCATACGGCTACACCTTC
CASSLSALLGFASYGYTF
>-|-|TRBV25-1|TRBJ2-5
TGTGCCAGCAGTGTGAGATCTAAAGAGACCCAGTACTTC
CASSVRSKETQYF
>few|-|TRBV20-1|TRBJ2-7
TGCAGTGCCGTACGGGGGTCCTACGAGCAGTACTTC
CSAVRGSYEQYF